A selection of T cell receptor beta chains follows, all from one sample in a study of post-analysis software for immune sequencing data. A single record per CDR3 protein comes from TCRdb applying MiXCR to the PCR reads. The table lists around 150,000 distinct CDR3 sequences, roughly 40% of them singletons. The sequencing here drew on blood, taken after autologous hematopoietic stem cell transplantation. These receptors came from a girl between 5 and 17 years old with multiple sclerosis. CDR3s include the opening cysteine and the closing phenylalanine or tryptophan. D genes are given only for firm matches. Not every row has a clone size; where given, it reads once, few, many or a size class.

TRBJ2-3,TRBD1,.,TRBV5-1,TGCACCAGCAGCCCGGACAGGGGAGGGGATGCGCAGTATTTT,CTSSPDRGGDAQYF
TRBJ1-2,.,many,TRBV7-2,TGTGCCAGCAGCCCGAGGACAACCGCCTACACCTTC,CASSPRTTAYTF
TRBJ1-4,.,.,TRBV20-1,TGCAGTGCTAGAGATCGGCCCAAAGCGAGGGAAAAACTGTTTTTT,CSARDRPKAREKLFF
TRBJ2-5,.,many,TRBV6-1,TGTGCCAGCAGTGAAAACAGGGTAGCGGGCGAAGAGACCCAGTACTTC,CASSENRVAGEETQYF
TRBJ1-1,TRBD1,.,TRBV29-1,TGCAGCGTCCCCAGGGGGGAGAACACTGAAGCTTTCTTT,CSVPRGENTEAFF
TRBJ1-4,TRBD1,.,TRBV20-1,TGCAGTGCTAGAGACGACAGGGGGGCTGAAAAACTGTTTTTT,CSARDDRGAEKLFF
TRBJ2-7,TRBD1,many,TRBV19,TGTGCCAGTAGTATGACAGGGGGGTCCTACGAGCAGTACTTC,CASSMTGGSYEQYF
TRBJ2-7,TRBD1,.,TRBV6-1,TGTGCCAGCATTTCGGACAGGGACACCTACGAGCAGTACTTC,CASISDRDTYEQYF
TRBJ2-7,.,few,TRBV20-1,TGCAGTGCTAGAGACCCGGGGGCCGGCTACGAGCAGTACTTC,CSARDPGAGYEQYF
TRBJ2-3,.,many,TRBV29-1,TGCAGCGGTGGAGGAGATACGCAGTATTTT,CSGGGDTQYF